The 20 T cell receptor beta chains given below trace back to one sample, sequenced in a study of lymphopenia after photon versus proton radiotherapy (dated by TCRdb to between 2019 and 2020). The library was produced with the immunoSEQ multiplex PCR assay. Sourced from immuneACCESS, this table was stored by TCRdb with only in-frame sequences that have V and J called. A share of the clones is absent; for the studies checked, an unresolved V gene accounts for under half, and the remainder has no known explanation. Within this sample are tens of thousands of clones, with 75% to 90% of them counted one time only. Together, the top ten hold roughly 15% of the sample. Sequenced material: peripheral blood, taken from a patient treated with proton-based radiotherapy. The source is an older woman with pancreatic cancer.

This clone has a single count. The V and J genes are TRBV11-2 and TRBJ1-4; no firm D call. Germline-derived CDR1 and CDR2 are SGHAT and FQNNGV. The CDR3 runs 12 residues. Trimming stripped 1 base from V and 13 bases from J, with 10 bases between. The CDR3 loop reads CASSLAQARLFF. For the CDR3, the DNA is TGTGCCAGCAGCTTAGCTCAAGCTAGACTGTTTTTT.

This chain uses TRBV27 with TRBJ2-7; 7 bases fit TRBD2. CDR1 MNHEY and CDR2 SMNVEV come from the germline V gene (reference sequence). Germline trimming cut 3 bases from V and 4 bases from J; bases unmatched to any gene: 9. CDR3 length: 15 residues. In DNA form, the CDR3 reads TGTGCCAGCAGTTTCGGACTAGGGGCCATATACGAGCAGTACTTC. This codes for CASSFGLGAIYEQYF.

This clone was counted between two and nine times. The DNA of the CDR3 is TGTGCCAGCAGCGTAGGTGGGGGTAACACCCTCCACTTT. It is translated as CASSVGGGNTLHF. The chain employs TRBV9 and TRBJ1-6; tentative D call: TRBD1 (5 bases). The germline CDR1 and CDR2 sequences are SGDLS and YYNGEE. Trimming left V 0 bases short and J 14 bases short, with 12 bases between. The CDR3 runs to 13 residues.

This sequence joins TRBV6-5 and TRBJ2-2; D not resolved. This CDR3 has 15 amino acids. Trimming took 6 bases from V and 5 from J, leaving 16 bases between them. Looked up from germline, CDR1 is MNHEY and CDR2 is SVGAGI. Here the CDR3 reads CASRVRIVGTGELFF. CDR3 nucleotide sequence: TGTGCCAGCAGGGTTCGCATTGTAGGGACCGGGGAGCTGTTTTTT.

This clone was picked up one time. The chain links TRBV6-1 to TRBJ1-2; no reliable D call. Germline V gene data show CDR1 as MNHNS and CDR2 as SASEGT. V was cut by 0 bases and J by 4 bases, with 9 bases left in between. The CDR3 loop spans 14 amino acids. The DNA of the CDR3 is TGTGCCAGCAGTGAAGCGCCCGGTCCCTATGGCTACACCTTC. Encoded protein: CASSEAPGPYGYTF.

V gene TRBV15 combines with J gene TRBJ1-5; D is possibly TRBD1 (6 bases). CDR1 is LNHNV, CDR2 YYDKDF, per germline (reference sequence). Trimming shortened V by 0 bases and J by 0 bases, and 9 bases separated the two germline ends. The CDR3 is made up of 16 amino acids. The CDR3 region is CATSRDLGASNQPQHF. In DNA form, the CDR3 reads TGTGCCACCAGCAGAGATTTGGGGGCTAGCAATCAGCCCCAGCATTTT. Full variable domain (outside the CDR3, taken from reference TRBV15 and TRBJ1-5): DAMVIQNPRYQVTQFGKPVTLSCSQTLNHNVMYWYQQKSSQAPKLLFHYYDKDFNNEADTPDNFQSRRPNTSFCFLDIRSPGLGDTAMYLCATSRDLGASNQPQHFGDGTRLSIL.

This chain links TRBV6-1 with TRBJ1-2, with D unclear. Germline V CDR1 and CDR2: MNHNS, SASEGT. V lost 2 bases and J lost 3, with 10 bases in between. The CDR3 runs to 14 residues. CDR3 sequence reads: CASSESGVDYGYTF. The CDR3 DNA is TGTGCCAGCAGTGAATCTGGGGTGGACTATGGCTACACCTTC.

The J gene is TRBJ1-1, the V gene TRBV19; 7 nucleotides align to TRBD1. With 10 bases clipped from V and 0 bases from J, the junction kept 8 bases outside the gene matches. The CDR3 has 14 amino acids. Per the germline V gene, CDR1 is LNHDA and CDR2 is SQIVND (reference sequence). DNA for the CDR3: TGTGCCATCCGGGACAGACAAATGAACACTGAAGCTTTCTTT. It yields the protein CAIRDRQMNTEAFF.

This rearrangement joins TRBV30 to TRBJ2-3; 9 bases align to TRBD2. This CDR3 is 18 amino acids long. Germline assignment: CDR1 GTSNPN and CDR2 SVGIG (reference sequence). With 3 bases clipped from V and 2 bases from J, the junction kept 15 bases outside the gene matches. The CDR3 region is CAWSSPILAGGATDTQYF. CDR3 nucleotide sequence: TGTGCCTGGAGCAGCCCAATACTAGCGGGCGGGGCCACAGATACGCAGTATTTT.

The gene calls are TRBV30 and TRBJ2-7; D possibly corresponds to TRBD2 (6 bases). The CDR3 extends over 14 amino acids. Trimming stripped 0 bases from V and 2 bases from J, with 11 bases between. Germline CDR1 GTSNPN, CDR2 SVGIG (reference sequence). CDR3 DNA: TGTGCCTGGAGTGTACCGGGGGTAGCCTACGAGCAGTACTTC. Amino acids: CAWSVPGVAYEQYF.

The chain couples TRBV25-1 to TRBJ2-7, with TRBD2 matching over 7 bases. Trimming took 3 bases from V and 5 from J; bases not matched to a gene: 7. The CDR3 has 14 amino acids. Germline lookup yields CDR1 MGHDK and CDR2 SYGVNS. Written as DNA, the CDR3 is TGTGCCAGCAGTGAGGGAGGGCGGGTCCACGAGCAGTACTTC. This translates into CASSEGGRVHEQYF.

This chain connects TRBV6-5 to TRBJ1-2; TRBD1 might be the D (5 bases). Germline CDR1 reads MNHEY; CDR2 reads SVGAGI. The germline V and J ends were trimmed by 4 bases and 2 bases, with 17 bases remaining between them. This CDR3 has 16 residues. The CDR3 region is CASSSPGVGGNYGYTF. The CDR3 DNA follows: TGTGCCAGCAGTTCGCCAGGTGTGGGGGGGAACTATGGCTACACCTTC.

This chain uses TRBV7-9 with TRBJ1-1; D is unclear. V dropped 3 bases and J dropped 4 bases, with 3 bases sitting between them. Germline CDR1 SEHNR, CDR2 FQNEAQ (reference sequence). CDR3 length: 11 residues. The CDR3 nucleotides are TGTGCCAGCAGCTTTAGCACTGAAGCTTTCTTT. Its protein product is CASSFSTEAFF.

The rearrangement links TRBV28 to TRBJ1-4; no definite D call. V lost 8 bases to trimming and J lost 0 bases, with 7 bases between them. CDR3 length: 13 amino acids. Germline loops: CDR1 MDHEN, CDR2 SYDVKM. CDR3 sequence reads: CASRGATNEKLFF. The CDR3 nucleotides read TGTGCCAGCCGTGGGGCAACTAATGAAAAACTGTTTTTT. Using reference TRBV28 and TRBJ1-4 for the parts outside the CDR3, the full variable domain is DVKVTQSSRYLVKRTGEKVFLECVQDMDHENMFWYRQDPGLGLRLIYFSYDVKMKEKGDIPEGYSVSREKKERFSLILESASTNQTSMYLCASRGATNEKLFFGSGTQLSVL.

This clone has a handful of counts. The chain uses TRBV6-5 and TRBJ1-2, with unresolved D. The CDR3 length is 11 residues. The ends were cut back, 6 bases at V and 5 bases at J, with 7 bases in the middle. Germline CDR1 is MNHEY and CDR2 is SVGAGI. The CDR3 coding sequence is TGTGCCAGCAGGGCGGGGTATGGCTACACCTTC. It specifies CASRAGYGYTF.

The chain recombines TRBV28 with TRBJ1-2, with 8 bases aligning to TRBD1. J lost 8 bases, V lost 4 bases, and 12 bases had no gene match. CDR3 length equals 15 residues. Germline V gene data show CDR1 as MDHEN and CDR2 as SYDVKM. This chain's CDR3 is CASSSRRQGARGYTF. The DNA of the CDR3 is TGTGCCAGCAGTTCCCGCCGCCAGGGGGCAAGAGGCTACACCTTC.

The chain has TRBV7-3 and TRBJ1-1; D remains ambiguous. CDR1 is SGHTA and CDR2 is FQGTGA in the germline V gene. This CDR3 is 13 amino acids long. V dropped 2 bases and J dropped 5 bases, with 9 bases sitting between them. The CDR3 loop reads CASSLFEGTEAFF. The DNA for the CDR3 is TGTGCCAGCAGCTTATTTGAAGGAACTGAAGCTTTCTTT. Looking up the rest from reference TRBV7-3 and TRBJ1-1 gives the full variable domain: GAGVSQTPSNKVTEKGKYVELRCDPISGHTALYWYRQSLGQGPEFLIYFQGTGAADDSGLPNDRFFAVRPEGSVSTLKIQRTERGDSAVYLCASSLFEGTEAFFGQGTRLTVV.

The J gene is TRBJ1-1, the V gene TRBV11-2; D unclear. CDR3 length: 15 residues. CDR1 SGHAT and CDR2 FQNNGV come from the germline V gene. The ends were cut back, 0 bases at V and 1 base at J, with 9 bases in the middle. The CDR3: CASSLEGSANTEAFF. CDR3 DNA: TGTGCCAGCAGCTTAGAGGGGTCGGCGAACACTGAAGCTTTCTTT. The full variable domain, with the rest looked up from reference TRBV11-2 and TRBJ1-1, is EAGVAQSPRYKIIEKRQSVAFWCNPISGHATLYWYQQILGQGPKLLIQFQNNGVVDDSQLPKDRFSAERLKGVDSTLKIQPAKLEDSAVYLCASSLEGSANTEAFFGQGTRLTVV.

The rearrangement joins TRBV7-3 to TRBJ2-5; D call uncertain. From germline, CDR1 is SGHTA and CDR2 FQGTGA. V was shortened by 3 bases and J by 4 bases, with 15 bases between the two germline ends. This CDR3 has 15 residues. The DNA of the CDR3 is TGTGCCAGCAGCTTGGACCCTCGTGGTAGAGAGACCCAGTACTTC. Its protein product is CASSLDPRGRETQYF. Full variable domain (outside the CDR3, taken from reference TRBV7-3 and TRBJ2-5): GAGVSQTPSNKVTEKGKYVELRCDPISGHTALYWYRQSLGQGPEFLIYFQGTGAADDSGLPNDRFFAVRPEGSVSTLKIQRTERGDSAVYLCASSLDPRGRETQYFGPGTRLLVL.

V gene TRBV10-3 combines with J gene TRBJ2-3; a possible D gene is TRBD2 (5 bases). The ends were cut back, 7 bases at V and 3 bases at J, with 11 bases in the middle. The CDR3 runs 13 residues. Germline assignment: CDR1 ENHRY and CDR2 SYGVKD. The CDR3 is CAITGGNTDTQYF. The CDR3 DNA sequence: TGTGCCATCACAGGAGGAAATACAGATACGCAGTATTTT.